The T cell receptor beta chain described here comes from a study of blood T cell repertoires in COVID-19. Overall study context: Whether acute or convalescent, the COVID-19 samples came from the United States, Italy and Spain.

TCRdb's copy holds only in-frame clones and misses some; the assay was immunoSEQ multiplex PCR. Among about 150,000 clones listed, around 84% were seen once. V was cut by 5 bases and J by 0 bases, with 17 bases left in between. Germline-derived CDR1 and CDR2 are SEHNR and FQNEAQ (reference sequence). The CDR3 spans 17 residues. Specimen: peripheral blood. This sequence originates from an elderly man with acute or convalescent COVID-19. The chain links TRBV7-9 to TRBJ2-1; tentative D call: TRBD2 (5 bases). CDR3 loop: CASSQDRGWSSYNEQFF. As DNA, the CDR3 is TGTGCCAGCAGCCAGGACCGGGGTTGGAGCTCCTACAATGAGCAGTTCTTC.